Below are 5 T cell receptor beta chains sequenced from a single sample in a study of CD8 T cell repertoires and HIV-1 epitope variants. These receptors' targets are unknown. Using immunoSEQ multiplex PCR, the repertoire was profiled, and TCRdb retains in-frame clones only, with some absent. This table has 5,000 to 6,500 clones, less than 75% appearing once. Sequenced input: cultured CD8+ T cells derived from PBMCs. These receptors originate from a male donor with HIV.

This clone was detected only a few times. The rearrangement joins TRBV6-1 to TRBJ2-5, with D hard to call. The V and J ends lost 3 bases and 4 bases respectively, with 12 bases between them. The germline V gene has CDR1 MNHNS and CDR2 SASEGT. The CDR3 has 14 residues. The CDR3 reads CASSEDLLRETQYF. DNA of the CDR3: TGTGCCAGCAGTGAGGACCTCCTACGAGAGACCCAGTACTTC.

This chain joins TRBV6-1 and TRBJ1-2; D gene ambiguous. The CDR3 spans 13 residues. V lost 8 bases to trimming and J lost 0 bases, with 10 bases between them. The V gene's germline CDR1 is MNHNS and CDR2 SASEGT. The CDR3 sequence: CASSYGANYGYTF. The CDR3 bases are TGTGCCAGCTCCTACGGAGCTAACTATGGCTACACCTTC.

The chain couples TRBV11-2 to TRBJ2-1; 13 bases agree with TRBD2. Losses at the gene ends were 5 bases for V and 9 bases for J; bases not matched to a gene: 7. CDR1 is SGHAT, CDR2 FQNNGV, per germline. This CDR3 is built from 15 residues. The CDR3 loop reads CASSPGTSGMVEQFF. CDR3 coding DNA: TGTGCCAGCAGCCCCGGGACTAGCGGGATGGTTGAGCAGTTCTTC.

The V call is TRBV9, the J call TRBJ2-7, with 10 bases lining up with TRBD1. This CDR3 is built from 14 residues. With V trimmed by 0 bases and J by 4 bases, 1 base remained unmatched. Germline CDR1 SGDLS, CDR2 YYNGEE. CDR3 DNA: TGTGCCAGCAGCGTAGGACAGGGGGCGTACGAGCAGTACTTC. This sequence encodes CASSVGQGAYEQYF. The full variable domain, rest sourced from reference TRBV9 and TRBJ2-7, is DSGVTQTPKHLITATGQRVTLRCSPRSGDLSVYWYQQSLDQGLQFLIQYYNGEERAKGNILERFSAQQFPDLHSELNLSSLELGDSALYFCASSVGQGAYEQYFGPGTRLTVT.

This sequence joins TRBV28 and TRBJ1-2, with 9 bases aligning to TRBD1. Looked up from germline, CDR1 is MDHEN and CDR2 is SYDVKM. The trim removed 3 bases at V and 8 bases at J, leaving 19 bases unmatched. This CDR3 has 18 residues. The CDR3 DNA follows: TGTGCCAGCAGTTTTTTGCGGGACAGGGACATAGTTTTAGGAGGCTACACCTTC. This gives the protein CASSFLRDRDIVLGGYTF.